What follows are 25 T cell receptor beta chains derived from one specimen sequenced in a study of cytotoxic CD8 clonotypes in ibrutinib-treated CLL. The assay was immunoSEQ multiplex PCR, and TCRdb's table has in-frame clones only and misses some. The sample records 160,000 or so clones, more than 75% being singletons. The sample in question was PBMCs, obtained after 12 months of ibrutinib treatment. The receptors come from a human donor with chronic lymphocytic leukemia.

The chain is built from TRBV28 and TRBJ1-2; D gene uncertain. The CDR3 runs to 13 residues. Trimming took off 7 bases at V and 1 base at J, with 10 bases between the two ends. CDR1 is MDHEN and CDR2 is SYDVKM in the germline V gene. As DNA, the CDR3 is TGTGCCAGCACTACGACGGTTAACTATGGCTACACCTTC. Translating gives CASTTTVNYGYTF.

The chain couples TRBV15 to TRBJ2-5, with 8 bases identical to TRBD2. The germline V gene encodes CDR1 LNHNV and CDR2 YYDKDF (reference sequence). Germline trimming cut 0 bases from V and 1 base from J; bases unmatched to any gene: 7. The CDR3 consists of 17 residues. CDR3 nucleotide sequence: TGTGCCACCAGCAGAGATCCACACAGCGGGGGCCAAGAGACCCAGTACTTC. Translated, it gives CATSRDPHSGGQETQYF.

The rearrangement links TRBV7-2 to TRBJ1-4; D gene ambiguous. Trimming removed 4 bases at V and 0 bases at J, with 12 bases between. CDR3 length: 16 residues. Germline V lookup: CDR1 SGHTA, CDR2 FQGNSA. CDR3 in amino acids: CASSSQSQATNEKLFF. In DNA, the CDR3 is TGTGCCAGCAGCTCCCAAAGCCAGGCAACTAATGAAAAACTGTTTTTT.

The chain employs TRBV27 and TRBJ2-7; no reliable D call. This CDR3 spans 14 amino acids. The V and J ends lost 4 bases and 3 bases respectively, with 13 bases between them. Looked up from germline, CDR1 is MNHEY and CDR2 is SMNVEV (reference sequence). DNA for the CDR3: TGTGCCAGCAGTTCCCCCATAAGTGTCTACGAGCAGTACTTC. It codes for CASSSPISVYEQYF.

The rearrangement links TRBV7-2 to TRBJ2-7; tentative D call: TRBD2 (6 bases). Germline loops: CDR1 SGHTA, CDR2 FQGNSA. Trimming took 5 bases from V and 5 from J, leaving 10 bases between them. This CDR3 region has 12 residues. The CDR3 here is CASSHGGHEQYF. The CDR3 DNA reads TGTGCCAGCAGCCACGGGGGTCACGAGCAGTACTTC.

V usage is TRBV2 and J usage is TRBJ1-5; 11 bases fit TRBD1. In germline, CDR1 is SNHLY, CDR2 FYNNEI. The CDR3 has 14 amino acids. The V segment lost 9 bases and the J segment 7 bases; nucleotides outside the gene matches: 8. CDR3: CASSLGQGGQPQHF. In DNA form, the CDR3 reads TGTGCCAGTTCGTTGGGACAGGGGGGCCAGCCCCAGCATTTT. Combining the CDR3 with reference TRBV2 and TRBJ1-5 gives the whole variable domain EPEVTQTPSHQVTQMGQEVILRCVPISNHLYFYWYRQILGQKVEFLVSFYNNEISEKSEIFDDQFSVERPDGSNFTLKIRSTKLEDSAMYFCASSLGQGGQPQHFGDGTRLSIL.

This chain connects TRBV7-9 to TRBJ2-1, with 8 bases identical to TRBD2. CDR1 SEHNR and CDR2 FQNEAQ come from the germline V gene (reference sequence). This CDR3 has 14 amino acids. J gave up 7 bases and V 6 bases, and 8 bases lay outside the gene matches. CDR3 in amino acids: CASRPLLAVNEQFF. DNA of the CDR3: TGTGCCAGCAGACCATTACTAGCGGTAAATGAGCAGTTCTTC.

This clone was seen just once. V gene TRBV27 combines with J gene TRBJ2-5; 16 positions agree with TRBD2. Unmatched junction bases numbered 10, after V lost 8 bases and J lost 1 base. Germline CDR1 reads MNHEY; CDR2 reads SMNVEV (reference sequence). This CDR3 region has 18 residues. The chain's CDR3 is CASVLGLAGGPSQETQYF. CDR3 nucleotide sequence: TGTGCCAGCGTCTTGGGACTAGCGGGAGGGCCCTCCCAAGAGACCCAGTACTTC.

V usage is TRBV29-1 and J usage is TRBJ2-3; no definite D call. Germline V gene data show CDR1 as SQVTM and CDR2 as ANQGSEA. V lost 7 bases to trimming and J lost 3 bases, with 8 bases between them. This CDR3 region has 11 residues. This CDR3 is CSATFTDTQYF. Here the CDR3 DNA reads TGCAGCGCCACCTTTACAGATACGCAGTATTTT.

A single count supports this clone. The chain employs TRBV20-1 and TRBJ2-3; D unresolved. V dropped 3 bases and J dropped 6 bases, with 7 bases sitting between them. CDR3 size: 11 residues. The germline gives CDR1 DFQATT, CDR2 SNEGSKA (reference sequence). The CDR3 here is CSASLVDTQYF. The CDR3, as DNA: TGCAGTGCTAGTCTGGTGGATACGCAGTATTTT.

The rearrangement joins TRBV21-1 to TRBJ2-7; the table's D gene call, TRBD1, was not cross checked with the DNA. TRBV21-1 is termed a pseudogene. The CDR3 is made up of 15 amino acids. This CDR3 reads CASSKRTFPPYEQYF. DNA for the CDR3: TGTGCCAGCAGCAAACGGACATTCCCACCCTACGAGCAGTACTTC.

This clone is a singleton in its sample. The chain couples TRBV4-2 to TRBJ2-2; tentatively, D is TRBD2 (6 bases). Trimming stripped 4 bases from V and 1 base from J, with 13 bases between. CDR3 size: 16 residues. Looked up from germline, CDR1 is LGHNA and CDR2 is YNFKEQ. DNA for the CDR3: TGTGCCAGCAGCCCAGACCGGGGAGGGAACACCGGGGAGCTGTTTTTT. This gives the protein CASSPDRGGNTGELFF.

The chain employs TRBV4-1 and TRBJ2-7; maybe TRBD2 (5 bases). The CDR3 runs to 13 residues. Trimming left V 1 base short and J 7 bases short, with 11 bases between. Germline V lookup: CDR1 MGHRA, CDR2 YSYEKL. CDR3 nucleotides: TGCGCCAGCAGCCAAGTCCAAGGGAGTGAGCAGTACTTC. It yields the protein CASSQVQGSEQYF.

The V and J genes are TRBV9 and TRBJ1-5; D remains ambiguous. The CDR3 totals 17 residues. V shed 0 bases and J shed 0 bases, with 13 bases lying between them. Germline V gene data show CDR1 as SGDLS and CDR2 as YYNGEE. The CDR3 reads CASSVAVADYSNQPQHF. CDR3 bases: TGTGCCAGCAGCGTAGCGGTGGCAGATTATAGCAATCAGCCCCAGCATTTT.

V and J are TRBV27 and TRBJ2-7, with a weak D call TRBD1 (6 bases). The germline V and J ends were trimmed by 5 bases and 6 bases, with 14 bases remaining between them. The CDR3 totals 13 residues. Looked up from germline, CDR1 is MNHEY and CDR2 is SMNVEV (reference sequence). Here the CDR3 reads CASSPNRVGEQYF. The DNA of the CDR3 is TGTGCCAGCAGTCCCAACAGGGTCGGCGAGCAGTACTTC.

As regards this clone: One junction end does not reproduce the germline sequence, and a read error may be involved. The V gene is TRBV5-1, the J gene TRBJ2-7, with D unclear. This CDR3 spans 17 amino acids. The V gene's germline CDR1 is SGHRS and CDR2 YFSETQ. The CDR3 coding sequence is TGCGCCAGCAGCTTAAGTCTTATAGGTACCGCTTCCTCCGAGCAGTACTTC. As protein: CASSLSLIGTASSEQYF. Based on the CDR3 plus reference TRBV5-1 and TRBJ2-7, the full variable domain is KAGVTQTPRYLIKTRGQQVTLSCSPISGHRSVSWYQQTPGQGLQFLFEYFSETQRNKGNFPGRFSGRQFSNSRSEMNVSTLELGDSALYLCASSLSLIGTASSEQYFGPGTRLTVT.

The chain has TRBV7-2 and TRBJ1-5; D unclear. The V and J ends lost 6 bases and 2 bases respectively, with 17 bases between them. Germline V CDR1 and CDR2: SGHTA, FQGNSA. The CDR3 has 16 amino acids. In nucleotides, the CDR3 is TGTGCCAGCAGTTTGCCATCCCAAGGAGGCAATCAGCCCCAGCATTTT. Protein product: CASSLPSQGGNQPQHF.

The CDR3 here is CAWRAGGYNEQFF. The DNA for the CDR3 is TGTGCCTGGAGGGCGGGGGGATACAATGAGCAGTTCTTC. The chain recombines TRBV30 with TRBJ2-1, with 8 bases fitting TRBD2. The CDR3 has 13 amino acids. Germline V gene lookup returns CDR1 GTSNPN and CDR2 SVGIG (reference sequence). Trimming cost V 3 bases and J 4 bases; bases outside gene matches: 2. The whole variable domain, filled in from reference TRBV30 and TRBJ2-1, reads SQTIHQWPATLVQPVGSPLSLECTVEGTSNPNLYWYRQAAGRGLQLLFYSVGIGQISSEVPQNLSASRPQDRQFILSSKKLLLSDSGFYLCAWRAGGYNEQFFGPGTRLTVL.

This sequence joins TRBV7-9 and TRBJ1-2; D is ambiguous. The ends were cut back, 1 base at V and 0 bases at J, with 9 bases in the middle. CDR3 length: 15 residues. CDR1 SEHNR and CDR2 FQNEAQ come from the germline V gene (reference sequence). CDR3 bases: TGTGCCAGCAGCTTAGAAGGTGGCGCTAACTATGGCTACACCTTC. Its protein product is CASSLEGGANYGYTF.

The chain couples TRBV6-5 to TRBJ1-5; D uncertain. With 5 bases removed from V and 6 bases from J, the gap between germline ends came to 8 bases. Germline CDR1 and CDR2: MNHEY and SVGAGI. The CDR3 runs 12 residues. The CDR3 spells CASSTGSQPQHF. The CDR3 nucleotides read TGTGCCAGCAGTACGGGTAGTCAGCCCCAGCATTTT.

V is TRBV5-1 and J is TRBJ1-2; 10 bases are shared with TRBD1. J lost 3 bases, V lost 2 bases, and 4 bases had no gene match. CDR1 is SGHRS, CDR2 YFSETQ, per germline. The CDR3 runs to 15 residues. Here the CDR3 DNA reads TGCGCCAGCAGCTTACCGGGACAGGGGTACTATGGCTACACCTTC. It specifies CASSLPGQGYYGYTF.

The chain is built from TRBV4-3 and TRBJ2-7; D unresolved. The CDR3 consists of 15 residues. The germline V gene has CDR1 LGHNA and CDR2 YSLEER. V lost 0 bases to trimming and J lost 5 bases, with 14 bases between them. The CDR3 region has the DNA TGCGCCAGCAGCCAAGATCGGCTAGGGCAGAACGAGCAGTACTTC. Its translation is CASSQDRLGQNEQYF.

The V call is TRBV7-2, the J call TRBJ2-7; possibly TRBD1 for D (6 bases). The CDR3 is 17 residues long. Germline values: CDR1 SGHTA, CDR2 FQGNSA. The V gene lost 1 base and the J gene lost 4 bases, with 20 bases spanning the gap. The CDR3 DNA sequence: TGTGCCAGCAGCTTAGAGGGGATCTTGGCGAGGGGGTACGAGCAGTACTTC. This encodes CASSLEGILARGYEQYF.

The chain couples TRBV9 to TRBJ2-3; D not resolved. This CDR3 is built from 13 residues. From germline, CDR1 is SGDLS and CDR2 YYNGEE. V lost 2 bases and J 4 bases, leaving 8 bases between the germline ends. CDR3 sequence (DNA): TGTGCCAGCAGCGTCAGTGGTCCAGATACGCAGTATTTT. Protein product: CASSVSGPDTQYF.

The chain joins TRBV11-2 to TRBJ1-1; TRBD1 matches 10 bases. The germline V gene encodes CDR1 SGHAT and CDR2 FQNNGV. With V trimmed by 7 bases and J by 0 bases, 11 bases remained unmatched. This CDR3 is 17 amino acids long. In DNA form, the CDR3 reads TGTGCCAGCATCCGGACAGGGGGAAAGGGATTGAACACTGAAGCTTTCTTT. Its protein is CASIRTGGKGLNTEAFF.